This TCR beta chain was recorded in a study of blood T cell repertoires in COVID-19. Study-wide background: The United States, Italy and Spain supplied acute and convalescent COVID-19 samples. T cells, B-cell-depleted T cells, or PBMCs supplied cDNA or gDNA.

The CDR3 sequence is 19 residues long. CDR1 is SGHTA and CDR2 is FQGNSA in the germline V gene. Between the trimmed V and J ends, which lost 3 bases and 3 bases, there was a span of 25 bases. As handled by the study authors: Nucleated cell counts were estimated from reference gene primer amplification. Some clones are missing from TCRdb's copy, which holds only in-frame ones; the method was immunoSEQ multiplex PCR. D and trimming come from the DNA, and the V and J calls and clone size come from that table. The sample lists 250,000 to 300,000 clones; around 87% were seen once. The chain recombines TRBV7-2 with TRBJ2-3; a weak D match, TRBD2 (6 bases). The sequenced sample was peripheral blood. The clonotype comes from a woman between 40 and 55 years old who had recovered from COVID-19. CDR3 sequence (DNA): TGTGCCAGCAGCTTCCGGAGTCGCCGGGGAGGTTGGAGAACAGATACGCAGTATTTT. Its translation is CASSFRSRRGGWRTDTQYF.